Listed below are T cell receptor beta chains from one sample, sequenced in a study of cytomegalovirus exposure and HLA in healthy donors. TCRdb keeps only in-frame clones here, not all; method: immunoSEQ multiplex PCR. In the table there are about 120,000 clones, 15% of which are singletons. Material: PBMCs. Receptors originate from a woman between 18 and 29 years old in good health and CMV-seronegative. Each CDR3 is given with its conserved first and last residue. D genes are given only for firm matches. A clone size is listed for some rows: how often the clone was seen (once, few, many), or a class if it is expanded.

j_call d_call v_call clone_size cdr3_aa cdr3_nt
TRBJ1-5 . TRBV30 . CAWSAGGRQPQHF TGTGCCTGGAGCGCCGGGGGGCGACAGCCCCAGCATTTT
TRBJ1-1 . TRBV5-1 few CASSLKGSTEAFF TGCGCCAGCAGCTTAAAGGGGTCCACTGAAGCTTTCTTT
TRBJ2-1 . TRBV2 few CAIPVGNRVPLIEQFF TGTGCCATCCCGGTGGGAAACAGGGTTCCCCTTATTGAGCAGTTCTTC
TRBJ2-1 . TRBV7-3 . CASSLMEGTYNEQFF TGTGCCAGCAGCTTAATGGAGGGGACCTACAATGAGCAGTTCTTC
TRBJ1-3 . TRBV6-1 . CASSESPGLSGNTIYF TGTGCCAGCAGTGAGTCCCCAGGACTCTCTGGAAACACCATATATTTT
TRBJ1-5 . TRBV27 few CASSLSFRPNQPQHF TGTGCCAGCAGTTTATCGTTCAGGCCTAATCAGCCCCAGCATTTT
TRBJ2-7 TRBD2 TRBV2 few CASQGLAGVGEQYF TGTGCCAGCCAGGGACTAGCGGGAGTTGGTGAGCAGTACTTC
TRBJ2-7 TRBD2 TRBV15 . CATSSRTSGGYEQYF TGTGCCACCAGCAGTAGGACTAGCGGGGGGTACGAGCAGTACTTC
TRBJ2-2 . TRBV5-1 . CASSVSRGAVTGELFF TGCGCCAGCAGCGTCTCCAGGGGCGCGGTCACCGGGGAGCTGTTTTTT
TRBJ2-3 . TRBV11-3 . CASSRGPTDTQYF TGTGCCAGCAGCCGCGGCCCCACAGATACGCAGTATTTT
TRBJ2-1 TRBD2 TRBV4-1 . CASSRGTSGRAPFSYNEQFF TGCGCCAGCAGCCGAGGGACTAGCGGGAGGGCCCCCTTCTCCTACAATGAGCAGTTCTTC
TRBJ2-3 . TRBV6-1 . CASSDFVGGTDTQYF TGTGCCAGCAGTGATTTTGTTGGGGGGACAGATACGCAGTATTTT
TRBJ2-1 TRBD2 TRBV9 . CASTPAGGNNEQFF TGTGCCAGCACCCCAGCGGGAGGAAACAATGAGCAGTTCTTC
TRBJ1-6 TRBD1 TRBV27 . CASSPDRGNSPLHF TGTGCCAGCAGTCCCGACAGGGGCAATTCACCCCTCCACTTT
TRBJ1-1 . TRBV6-1 few CASKPPGMNTEAFF TGTGCCAGCAAACCTCCGGGAATGAACACTGAAGCTTTCTTT
TRBJ2-2 TRBD1 TRBV5-1 . CASSLNRQGTGELFF TGCGCCAGCAGCTTGAACCGACAGGGAACCGGGGAGCTGTTTTTT
TRBJ2-7 TRBD1 TRBV5-1 . CASSWTGLDEQYF TGCGCCAGCAGCTGGACAGGGCTGGACGAGCAGTACTTC
TRBJ2-1 . TRBV29-1 few CSVVIGDTQAGQFF TGCAGCGTTGTAATTGGCGATACGCAAGCGGGGCAGTTCTTC
TRBJ2-7 TRBD2 TRBV5-1 few CASSSSSGASYEQYF TGCGCCAGCAGCTCCTCTAGCGGGGCCTCCTACGAGCAGTACTTC
TRBJ2-2 TRBD1 TRBV15 few CATSRDIGTVNTGELFF TGTGCCACCAGCAGAGATATTGGGACAGTGAACACCGGGGAGCTGTTTTTT
TRBJ1-2 . TRBV2 . CASSTSLNTNYGYTF TGTGCCAGCAGCACCTCGCTGAACACTAACTATGGCTACACCTTC
TRBJ2-6 TRBD1 TRBV7-9 few CASSYRTGGENSGANVLTF TGTGCCAGCAGCTACAGGACAGGGGGTGAAAACTCTGGGGCCAACGTCCTGACTTTC
TRBJ1-2 . TRBV2 . CAGSPKFDVGYTF TGTGCCGGCTCTCCAAAATTCGATGTTGGCTACACCTTC
TRBJ1-1 . TRBV5-6 few CASSFSGVNTEAFF TGTGCCAGCAGCTTCTCTGGAGTGAACACTGAAGCTTTCTTT
TRBJ2-2 TRBD2 TRBV6-5 few CASSQPGLEVGELFF TGTGCCAGCAGTCAACCGGGACTAGAGGTCGGGGAGCTGTTTTTT
TRBJ1-5 . TRBV28 once CASSLPSFGQPQHF TGTGCCAGCAGTCTCCCAAGTTTCGGGCAGCCCCAGCATTTT
TRBJ2-2 . TRBV7-3 few CASSLRADTGELFF TGTGCCAGCAGCTTAAGGGCAGACACCGGGGAGCTGTTTTTT
TRBJ1-2 . TRBV30 . CAWSGDSSPNYGYTF TGTGCCTGGAGTGGAGACTCATCTCCTAACTATGGCTACACCTTC
TRBJ2-5 TRBD2 TRBV9 . CASSVDPAGMKETQYF TGTGCCAGCAGCGTAGATCCAGCGGGGATGAAAGAGACCCAGTACTTC
TRBJ2-1 . TRBV9 few CASSLGRDYNEQFF TGTGCCAGCAGCCTGGGCCGGGACTACAATGAGCAGTTCTTC
TRBJ2-1 . TRBV27 . CASSFGQGTNEQFF TGTGCCAGCAGTTTCGGCCAGGGCACGAATGAGCAGTTCTTC
TRBJ1-2 . TRBV4-3 few CASSQDLIAPPGYGYTF TGCGCCAGCAGCCAAGATCTTATTGCACCTCCCGGGTATGGCTACACCTTC
TRBJ2-5 . TRBV5-6 . CASSRGHNLGETQYF TGTGCCAGCAGCCGAGGACATAACCTGGGGGAGACCCAGTACTTC
TRBJ1-1 TRBD1 TRBV28 . CASSNTGGELLNTEAFF TGTGCCAGCAGTAACACAGGGGGCGAATTACTGAACACTGAAGCTTTCTTT
TRBJ2-3 TRBD2 TRBV5-4 . CASNPLAGGKGTDTQYF TGTGCCAGCAACCCCCTAGCGGGGGGAAAGGGCACAGATACGCAGTATTTT
TRBJ2-1 . TRBV9 . CASSERGGSDEQFF TGTGCCAGCAGCGAGAGGGGAGGTTCCGATGAGCAGTTCTTC
TRBJ2-3 . TRBV28 few CASSTPGGITDTQYF TGTGCCAGCAGCACTCCAGGCGGGATAACAGATACGCAGTATTTT
TRBJ1-2 . TRBV2 few CARKESNYGYTF TGTGCCAGGAAGGAGAGCAACTATGGCTACACCTTC
TRBJ1-1 . TRBV15 few CATSRDDYREAFF TGTGCCACCAGCAGAGATGATTACCGGGAAGCTTTCTTT
TRBJ1-1 . TRBV21-1 . CASSKGGQGSLTEAFF TGTGCCAGCAGCAAAGGGGGACAGGGGTCCCTCACTGAAGCTTTCTTT
TRBJ2-5 . TRBV30 . CAWSVGGGRETQYF TGTGCCTGGAGTGTGGGGGGAGGTAGAGAGACCCAGTACTTC
TRBJ2-1 TRBD2 TRBV7-6 few CASSLDGTSGRDEQFF TGTGCCAGCAGCTTAGACGGGACTAGCGGGAGGGATGAGCAGTTCTTC
TRBJ2-1 TRBD2 TRBV10-1 . CASSESTGGSYNEQFF TGCGCCAGCAGTGAGTCGACGGGAGGATCCTACAATGAGCAGTTCTTC
TRBJ2-3 TRBD2 TRBV6-4 many CASSDTSGGADTQYF TGTGCCAGCAGTGACACTAGCGGGGGGGCCGATACGCAGTATTTT
TRBJ2-1 TRBD1 TRBV5-1 . CASSFRGQGEGNEQFF TGCGCCAGCAGCTTCCGGGGACAGGGGGAGGGGAATGAGCAGTTCTTC
TRBJ1-6 . TRBV27 . CASKRNPPGGSPLHF TGTGCCAGCAAACGGAACCCTCCCGGAGGCTCACCCCTCCACTTT
TRBJ2-7 TRBD2 TRBV27 . CASSTPGTSGSYEQYF TGTGCCAGCAGTACCCCGGGGACTAGCGGGTCGTACGAGCAGTACTTC
TRBJ1-1 TRBD1 TRBV18 few CASSLDRVGTEAFF TGTGCCAGCTCCCTGGACAGGGTTGGCACTGAAGCTTTCTTT